This entry describes one T cell receptor (beta chain). With V trimmed by 0 bases and J by 1 base, 10 bases remained unmatched. The CDR3 has 18 amino acids. Germline CDR1 and CDR2: LGHDT and YNNKEL (reference sequence). The data derive from a study of blood T cell repertoires in COVID-19. Looking at the study overall: Sites across the United States, Italy and Spain contributed samples from acute and convalescent COVID-19. The analysed material was cDNA or gDNA that came from T cells, B-cell-depleted T cells, or PBMCs.

Original analysis: Using reference gene primer amplification, nucleated cell counts were estimated. This table comes from immunoSEQ multiplex PCR, and its TCRdb copy is limited to in-frame clones, with some not included. The DNA gave D and trimming, while V, J and clone size come from that table. The sample has some 40,000 clones; about 85% are singletons. This sequence was found in a man between 65 and 85 years old with acute or convalescent COVID-19. The material sequenced was peripheral blood. The chain recombines TRBV3-1 (or the pseudogene TRBV3-2) with TRBJ2-5, with 8 bases that match TRBD1. CDR3 in DNA: TGTGCCAGCAGCCAAGATCTCCACCGGACAGGGTCCCAAGAGACCCAGTACTTC. Translating it yields CASSQDLHRTGSQETQYF.